The source of this T cell receptor (beta chain) is a study of shared clonotypes between healthy human individuals. Findings and limits, study-wide: Among donors, clonotype sharing was expected to be affected by sequencing depth. As a rule, naive subsets had a larger estimated richness than memory subsets. Rarefaction curves obtained for sorted subsets showed sequencing incomplete despite large depth.

Authors' analysis steps: Quality scores were absent from the junction-only immunoSEQ sequences, so filtering differed. Assay used: immunoSEQ multiplex PCR; TCRdb lists only in-frame clones, some missing. For V, J and clone size, that table is used; D and trimming come from the DNA. This sample has 550,000 to 800,000 clones, with around 90% found just once. Germline CDR1 and CDR2: SGDLS and YYNGEE. The CDR3 loop spans 16 amino acids. Germline trimming cut 0 bases from V and 2 bases from J; bases unmatched to any gene: 4. A word on this clone: Its antigen is undetermined.

The clonotype was recovered from a man aged 18-30 years in good health. Some clones in this sample may be carry-over from other donors' samples. This chain connects TRBV9 to TRBJ2-3; 9 bases are shared with TRBD1. The material sequenced was memory CD8+ T cells from PBMCs. The sample's subset: CD45RO+ cells pooled with CCR7-negative TemRA cells. CDR3 in DNA: TGTGCCAGCAGCGTAGTAGGGACAGGGCCCACAGATACGCAGTATTTT. This encodes CASSVVGTGPTDTQYF.